This T cell receptor (beta chain) was recorded in a study of T cell clonotyping in hematopoietic cell transplantation. Clones were read by immunoSEQ multiplex PCR, and TCRdb kept only the in-frame ones, dropping some. The sample contains 10,000 to 15,000 clones, about 88% of which appear only once. CDR1 and CDR2 (germline): LNHDA, SQIVND (reference sequence). This CDR3 region has 15 residues. Trimming removed 5 bases from V and 9 bases from J; junction bases left unmatched: 15. The sequenced sample was peripheral blood mononuclear cells. The TCR originated in a human donor who either received an allogeneic hematopoietic cell transplant for a myeloid malignancy or was a related donor (not recorded which). Some clones in this sample may be carry-over from other donors' samples. V and J are TRBV19 and TRBJ1-2; TRBD1 matches at 7 bases. CDR3 loop: CASSLRQGIVGSYTF. CDR3 in DNA: TGTGCCAGTAGTCTCCGACAGGGCATCGTGGGAAGCTACACCTTC.